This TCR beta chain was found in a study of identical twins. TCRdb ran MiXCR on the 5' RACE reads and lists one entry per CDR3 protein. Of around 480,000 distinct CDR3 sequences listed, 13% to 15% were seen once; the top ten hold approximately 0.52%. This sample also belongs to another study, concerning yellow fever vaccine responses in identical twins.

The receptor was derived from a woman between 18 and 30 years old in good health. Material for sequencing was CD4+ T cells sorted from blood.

The CDR3 region is CASSRESGKSSYEQYF. The CDR3 region has the DNA TGTGCCAGCAGTCGAGAAAGCGGGAAGAGCTCCTACGAGCAGTACTTC. The chain joins TRBV11-2 to TRBJ2-7; 7 bases agree with TRBD2. The CDR3 spans 16 residues. CDR1 is SGHAT, CDR2 FQNNGV, per germline. The trim removed 6 bases at V and 0 bases at J, leaving 11 bases unmatched.